This is a list of T cell receptor beta chains from one sample in a study of blood T cell repertoires in COVID-19. The method was immunoSEQ multiplex PCR; TCRdb's version includes in-frame clones alone and lacks a portion of them. The sample lists tens of thousands of clones, 65% to 90% occurring once. Sequenced input: peripheral blood. These receptors were taken from a woman of 80 years or more with active or convalescent COVID-19. CDR3s include the opening cysteine and the closing phenylalanine or tryptophan. D genes are given only for firm matches.

V,D,CDR3
TRBV5-8,TRBD1,CASSLKRTGDTEAFF
TRBV5-1,TRBD2,CASSLRLAGPTDTQYF
TRBV21-1,.,CASSKAPLTVSGANVLTF
TRBV2,TRBD2,CASSGSGVWGDTQYF
TRBV28,.,CASSWRKDQPQHF
TRBV7-3,TRBD2,CASSPMTSGGAGEQFF
TRBV7-3,.,CASSFQGGGETQYF
TRBV5-5,TRBD1,CASSLAPGGSTEAFF
TRBV29-1,.,CSVEDLEQTRYNEQFF
TRBV7-3,.,CASSAQGMTTKETQYF
TRBV6-2/TRBV6-3,TRBD1,CASSQDRQGALNQPQHF
TRBV4-1,TRBD1,CASSQVPTRQGRDSPLHF
TRBV7-2,TRBD2,CASVAGGPGEQYF
TRBV2,.,CASKPGQLMAGAFF
TRBV27,.,CASRLEATADNQPQHF
TRBV11-3,TRBD2,CASSLGLAGGTEQFF
TRBV6-6,.,CASSYRTVYTEAFF
TRBV19,.,CASSIQGQNSNQPQHF
TRBV4-3,.,CASSQDSFAGLYGYTF
TRBV7-2,.,CASSLIEATEAFF
TRBV28,TRBD1,CASSLPGQGSTEAFF
TRBV24-1,.,CATSAEVGELFF
TRBV7-3,TRBD2,CASSLGLGSGAFSYNEQFF
TRBV7-9,.,CASSLGGRDTDTQYF
TRBV5-4,TRBD2,CASRVLAGDTGELFF
TRBV12-5,.,CASGLYREGEQFF